These 19 T cell receptor beta chains originate from one sample sequenced in a study of blood T cell repertoires in COVID-19. Clones were sequenced by immunoSEQ multiplex PCR, and TCRdb holds only the in-frame ones, with some missing. The sample records 51,000 or so clones, just under 90% being singletons. The sequenced material came from peripheral blood. The receptors shown here come from an elderly man with active or convalescent COVID-19.

The gene calls are TRBV7-9 and TRBJ1-2; tentatively, D is TRBD1 (6 bases). This CDR3 region has 14 residues. Germline CDR1 SEHNR, CDR2 FQNEAQ (reference sequence). V dropped 3 bases and J dropped 6 bases, with 14 bases sitting between them. CDR3 sequence: CASSFLHRDHGYTF. CDR3 coding DNA: TGTGCCAGCAGCTTCTTACACAGGGATCATGGCTACACCTTC.

This chain uses TRBV10-3 with TRBJ2-7; 10 nucleotides line up with TRBD1. Germline-derived CDR1 and CDR2 are ENHRY and SYGVKD. With V trimmed by 4 bases and J by 4 bases, 4 bases remained unmatched. The length of the CDR3 is 14 residues. In DNA, the CDR3 is TGTGCCATCAGTGGGGGACAGGGGAAGTACGAGCAGTACTTC. The encoded protein is CAISGGQGKYEQYF.

The chain employs TRBV27 and TRBJ2-5; 8 bases fit TRBD2. The CDR3 is 15 residues long. V lost 0 bases and J lost 5; bases outside the gene matches: 5. Germline CDR1 MNHEY, CDR2 SMNVEV (reference sequence). Written as DNA, the CDR3 is TGTGCCAGCAGTTTATCTAGCGGGGAGGCGGAGACCCAGTACTTC. Its protein is CASSLSSGEAETQYF.

This rearrangement joins TRBV5-6 to TRBJ2-1, with 7 bases fitting TRBD1. Germline CDR1 is SGHDT and CDR2 is YYEEEE. This CDR3 spans 14 amino acids. Germline trimming cut 4 bases from V and 5 bases from J; bases unmatched to any gene: 6. The CDR3 DNA follows: TGTGCCAGCAGCCCGACGGGGACAGACAATGAGCAGTTCTTC. Amino acid sequence: CASSPTGTDNEQFF.

This clone was detected only once. This chain joins TRBV2 and TRBJ2-5, with D possibly TRBD1 on 5 matching bases. V shed 3 bases and J shed 7 bases, with 21 bases lying between them. The germline V gene has CDR1 SNHLY and CDR2 FYNNEI. CDR3 length: 16 residues. The CDR3 is CASSDGQGSFVVTQYF. The CDR3 region has the DNA TGTGCCAGCAGTGACGGGCAGGGAAGCTTTGTCGTGACCCAGTACTTC.

The chain recombines TRBV11-3 with TRBJ1-6; 7 nucleotides agree with TRBD1. This CDR3 has 14 amino acids. Germline V gives CDR1 SGHNT, CDR2 YENEEA. V shed 4 bases and J 5 bases; nucleotides not matched to a gene: 2. In DNA, the CDR3 is TGTGCCAGCAGCTCACAGGGGAATAATTCACCCCTCCACTTT. Translation gives CASSSQGNNSPLHF.

The chain links TRBV19 to TRBJ2-1, with a weak D call TRBD2 (6 bases). The V and J ends lost 1 base and 5 bases respectively, with 12 bases between them. The CDR3 totals 15 residues. Germline V gene data show CDR1 as LNHDA and CDR2 as SQIVND (reference sequence). The CDR3 loop is CASSIGVSGHNEQFF. CDR3 DNA: TGTGCCAGTAGTATAGGGGTTAGCGGCCACAATGAGCAGTTCTTC.

This clone was found a few times. The chain joins TRBV18 to TRBJ2-2; 14 nucleotides agree with TRBD2. In germline, CDR1 is KGHSH, CDR2 LQKENI. The ends lost 5 bases at V and 1 base at J; junction bases unmatched: 9. The CDR3 consists of 19 residues. CDR3 nucleotide sequence: TGTGCCAGCTCAACAGCCGGGACTAGCGGGGGCCTGAACACCGGGGAGCTGTTTTTT. Its translation: CASSTAGTSGGLNTGELFF.

The chain carries TRBV27 and TRBJ2-3, with 7 bases that match TRBD2. Per the germline V gene, CDR1 is MNHEY and CDR2 is SMNVEV (reference sequence). The CDR3 spans 16 residues. Trimming at V came to 7 bases and at J to 5 bases, leaving 15 bases not matched to a gene. CDR3 sequence reads: CASTPKPGGVRDTQYF. The DNA of the CDR3 is TGTGCCAGCACGCCCAAACCGGGGGGAGTTCGAGATACGCAGTATTTT.

The table lists this clone with a few counts. The genes are TRBV7-3 and TRBJ1-1; D might be TRBD1 (5 bases). The CDR3 loop spans 14 amino acids. Per germline, CDR1 SGHTA and CDR2 FQGTGA. V gave up 0 bases and J gave up 2 bases, with 7 bases separating them. The CDR3 nucleotides read TGTGCCAGCAGCTTAACAGACAGTAACACTGAAGCTTTCTTT. The encoded protein is CASSLTDSNTEAFF.

CDR3 amino acids: CASSPGDGRHQPQHF. The CDR3, as DNA: TGTGCCAGCAGCCCCGGGGACGGGAGGCATCAGCCCCAGCATTTT. This rearrangement joins TRBV7-8 to TRBJ1-5, with D maybe TRBD1 (5 bases). The length of the CDR3 is 15 residues. The ends were cut back, 5 bases at V and 5 bases at J, with 16 bases in the middle. CDR1 SGHVS and CDR2 FQNEAQ come from the germline V gene.

This clone was counted a single time. This chain joins TRBV5-1 and TRBJ2-1, with 8 bases aligning to TRBD1. The CDR3 has 16 residues. With 4 bases clipped from V and 5 bases from J, the junction kept 11 bases outside the gene matches. Per germline, CDR1 SGHRS and CDR2 YFSETQ. The CDR3 sequence: CASSGNPGQVNNEQFF. The CDR3 DNA reads TGCGCCAGCAGCGGAAACCCGGGACAGGTAAACAATGAGCAGTTCTTC.

The gene calls are TRBV28 and TRBJ1-2; D possibly corresponds to TRBD1 (6 bases). The CDR3 is made up of 11 amino acids. The germline CDR1 and CDR2 sequences are MDHEN and SYDVKM. V dropped 10 bases and J dropped 6 bases, with 12 bases sitting between them. CDR3 in amino acids: CAISHRDGYTF. The DNA of the CDR3 is TGTGCCATCTCGCACAGGGATGGCTACACCTTC.

The chain couples TRBV27 to TRBJ1-5; TRBD1 agrees at 7 bases. The CDR3 covers 13 residues. V shed 6 bases, J shed 6 bases, and the junction held 5 bases outside the gene matches. Germline V CDR1 and CDR2: MNHEY, SMNVEV (reference sequence). CDR3 loop: CASRRDRAQPQHF. Here the CDR3 DNA reads TGTGCCAGCAGACGGGACAGAGCTCAGCCCCAGCATTTT.

The rearrangement links TRBV6-2 or TRBV6-3 to TRBJ1-2; 7 bases agree with TRBD1. V gave up 6 bases and J gave up 7 bases; unmatched junction bases: 8. The CDR3 runs 13 residues. The germline V gene encodes CDR1 MNHEY and CDR2 SVGEGT. CDR3 in amino acids: CASSVRGILGYTF. CDR3 coding DNA: TGTGCCAGCAGCGTCAGGGGGATACTTGGCTACACCTTC.

The gene calls are TRBV6-5 and TRBJ2-7, with D maybe TRBD2 (6 bases). Germline V gene sequence: CDR1 MNHEY, CDR2 SVGAGI. The CDR3 covers 13 residues. V was clipped by 6 bases and J by 1 base, with 10 bases between them. CDR3 bases: TGTGCCAGCAGAGGAGGGATGTCCTACGAGCAGTACTTC. This codes for CASRGGMSYEQYF.

V usage is TRBV9 and J usage is TRBJ2-7; a weak D match, TRBD2 (5 bases). Germline CDR1 and CDR2: SGDLS and YYNGEE. The V gene lost 0 bases and the J gene lost 3 bases, with 10 bases spanning the gap. This CDR3 has 14 amino acids. The CDR3 coding sequence is TGTGCCAGCAGCGTAGCAGATCGGGGCTACGAGCAGTACTTC. It specifies CASSVADRGYEQYF.

The chain is built from TRBV19 and TRBJ2-7, with D possibly being TRBD2 (6 bases). With 3 bases removed from V and 2 bases from J, the gap between germline ends came to 11 bases. The germline CDR1 and CDR2 sequences are LNHDA and SQIVND (reference sequence). The CDR3 runs 14 residues. The CDR3 loop is CASSMGTATYEQYF. In DNA form, the CDR3 reads TGTGCCAGTAGTATGGGGACTGCAACCTACGAGCAGTACTTC.

The rearrangement links TRBV19 to TRBJ1-4, with 12 bases identical to TRBD1. In germline, CDR1 is LNHDA, CDR2 SQIVND (reference sequence). This CDR3 spans 16 amino acids. V was clipped by 9 bases and J by 3 bases; unmatched bases: 8. This CDR3 is CARRPGTGGSNEKLFF. The CDR3 region has the DNA TGTGCCAGGAGACCAGGGACAGGGGGCTCTAATGAAAAACTGTTTTTT.